These T cell receptor beta chains were read from a single sample in a study of blood T cells in healthy people across ages. TCRdb reprocessed the 5' RACE reads with MiXCR, giving one entry per CDR3 protein. The sample contains roughly 800,000 distinct CDR3 sequences, about 53% of which appear only once. Sequencing was carried out using blood. The receptor set was obtained from a man older than 75 in good health. Each CDR3 is given with its conserved first and last residue. A D gene is named only where the DNA matches it firmly. Clone sizes are given selectively: once, few, many, or a class where the clone is expanded.

J gene: TRBJ2-1
D gene: TRBD1
V gene: TRBV5-1
clone size: NA
CDR3 protein: CASSTGGRYNEQFF
CDR3 DNA: TGCGCCAGCTCGACAGGGGGCCGCTACAATGAGCAGTTCTTC

J gene: TRBJ1-2
D gene: NA
V gene: TRBV10-2
clone size: once
CDR3 protein: CASSEDPAYGYTF
CDR3 DNA: TGCGCCAGCAGCGAGGATCCAGCCTATGGCTACACCTTC

J gene: TRBJ2-1
D gene: TRBD2
V gene: TRBV7-9
clone size: few
CDR3 protein: CASSLSSLAGGPYNEQFF
CDR3 DNA: TGTGCCAGCAGCTTAAGTTCCCTAGCGGGAGGGCCGTACAATGAGCAGTTCTTC

J gene: TRBJ1-1
D gene: NA
V gene: TRBV7-9
clone size: NA
CDR3 protein: CASSRERLGNTEAFF
CDR3 DNA: TGTGCCAGCAGCCGAGAGCGGTTGGGGAACACTGAAGCTTTCTTT

J gene: TRBJ2-3
D gene: NA
V gene: TRBV7-3
clone size: NA
CDR3 protein: CASSLNSGTDTQYF
CDR3 DNA: TGTGCCAGCAGCTTAAATTCGGGGACAGATACGCAGTATTTT

J gene: TRBJ2-1
D gene: TRBD1
V gene: TRBV20-1
clone size: NA
CDR3 protein: CSASRGPKRNEQFF
CDR3 DNA: TGCAGTGCTAGTAGGGGGCCTAAGCGCAATGAGCAGTTCTTC

J gene: TRBJ2-7
D gene: TRBD2
V gene: TRBV29-1
clone size: NA
CDR3 protein: CSVGLLAGGYEQYF
CDR3 DNA: TGCAGCGTTGGCTTACTAGCGGGAGGCTACGAGCAGTACTTC

J gene: TRBJ1-2
D gene: TRBD1
V gene: TRBV3-1
clone size: NA
CDR3 protein: CASRPTGALGYGYTF
CDR3 DNA: TGTGCCAGCAGGCCCACAGGGGCCTTGGGCTATGGCTACACCTTC

J gene: TRBJ2-3
D gene: TRBD2
V gene: TRBV6-4
clone size: NA
CDR3 protein: CASSDRGLAADTQYF
CDR3 DNA: TGTGCCAGCAGTGACCGCGGACTAGCGGCAGATACGCAGTATTTT

J gene: TRBJ2-7
D gene: TRBD2
V gene: TRBV6-5
clone size: NA
CDR3 protein: CASSYGGTSGSGQYF
CDR3 DNA: TGTGCCAGCAGTTACGGCGGGACTAGCGGGAGTGGGCAGTACTTC

J gene: TRBJ2-5
D gene: NA
V gene: TRBV20-1
clone size: few
CDR3 protein: CSASGVSIGSRETQYF
CDR3 DNA: TGCAGTGCTAGCGGGGTTTCTATAGGGTCCCGGGAGACCCAGTACTTC

J gene: TRBJ2-7
D gene: TRBD2
V gene: TRBV12-3/TRBV12-4
clone size: NA
CDR3 protein: CASALPGGDYEQYF
CDR3 DNA: TGTGCCAGCGCTCTGCCCGGGGGGGACTACGAGCAGTACTTC

J gene: TRBJ2-4
D gene: TRBD2
V gene: TRBV3-1
clone size: NA
CDR3 protein: CASSQTTSGRNIQYF
CDR3 DNA: TGTGCCAGCAGCCAGACGACTAGCGGGAGAAACATTCAGTACTTC

J gene: TRBJ2-3
D gene: NA
V gene: TRBV19
clone size: NA
CDR3 protein: CASMALRDNHRYAYF
CDR3 DNA: TGTGCCAGTATGGCTCTCCGGGACAATCACAGATACGCGTATTTT

J gene: TRBJ2-1
D gene: TRBD1
V gene: TRBV6-5
clone size: once
CDR3 protein: CASSYLRGSEQFF
CDR3 DNA: TGTGCCAGCAGTTACCTCAGGGGGAGTGAGCAGTTCTTC

J gene: TRBJ2-3
D gene: TRBD2
V gene: TRBV3-1
clone size: few
CDR3 protein: CASSSTTSGNTDTQYF
CDR3 DNA: TGTGCCAGCAGCTCGACGACTAGCGGAAACACAGATACGCAGTATTTT

J gene: TRBJ2-5
D gene: NA
V gene: TRBV4-1
clone size: NA
CDR3 protein: CASSPQQDNGAWYF
CDR3 DNA: TGCGCCAGCAGCCCTCAACAAGATAATGGGGCCTGGTACTTC

J gene: TRBJ2-5
D gene: NA
V gene: TRBV29-1
clone size: few
CDR3 protein: CSKSGGEETQYF
CDR3 DNA: TGCAGCAAGTCCGGTGGCGAAGAGACCCAGTACTTC

J gene: TRBJ2-1
D gene: TRBD2
V gene: TRBV28
clone size: NA
CDR3 protein: CASSLPGLAGVLPFF
CDR3 DNA: TGTGCCAGCAGCCTACCGGGACTAGCGGGAGTTTTACCGTTCTTC

J gene: TRBJ2-5
D gene: NA
V gene: TRBV20-1
clone size: NA
CDR3 protein: CSAREPRAIETQYF
CDR3 DNA: TGCAGTGCCAGGGAGCCCCGAGCGATAGAGACCCAGTACTTC

J gene: TRBJ2-3
D gene: TRBD2
V gene: TRBV6-2/TRBV6-3
clone size: NA
CDR3 protein: CASSTRTPRERWATDTQYF
CDR3 DNA: TGTGCCAGCAGTACGCGGACACCGCGGGAGAGATGGGCCACAGATACGCAGTATTTT

J gene: TRBJ2-6
D gene: NA
V gene: TRBV20-1
clone size: NA
CDR3 protein: CSAIVSGANVLTF
CDR3 DNA: TGCAGTGCTATCGTGTCTGGGGCCAACGTCCTGACTTTC

J gene: TRBJ2-3
D gene: NA
V gene: TRBV5-1
clone size: few
CDR3 protein: CASKDGDTQYF
CDR3 DNA: TGCGCCAGCAAGGATGGAGATACGCAGTATTTT

J gene: TRBJ2-7
D gene: TRBD2
V gene: TRBV29-1
clone size: NA
CDR3 protein: CSVEDRAGGPYEQYF
CDR3 DNA: TGCAGCGTTGAAGATCGAGCGGGAGGGCCATACGAGCAGTACTTC

J gene: TRBJ1-1
D gene: NA
V gene: TRBV7-3
clone size: NA
CDR3 protein: CASSVIPPTEAFF
CDR3 DNA: TGTGCCAGCAGCGTAATTCCCCCGACTGAAGCTTTCTTT

J gene: TRBJ2-5
D gene: TRBD1
V gene: TRBV9
clone size: NA
CDR3 protein: CASSPGQGTPETQYF
CDR3 DNA: TGTGCCAGCAGCCCGGGACAGGGGACCCCAGAGACCCAGTACTTC

J gene: TRBJ1-6
D gene: NA
V gene: TRBV5-8
clone size: NA
CDR3 protein: CASSSGVRSYNSPLHF
CDR3 DNA: TGTGCCAGCAGCTCCGGAGTACGCTCCTATAATTCACCCCTCCACTTT

J gene: TRBJ2-1
D gene: NA
V gene: TRBV5-1
clone size: NA
CDR3 protein: CASSIPGAYEQFF
CDR3 DNA: TGCGCCAGCAGCATCCCCGGCGCCTATGAGCAGTTCTTC

J gene: TRBJ2-1
D gene: NA
V gene: TRBV7-9
clone size: NA
CDR3 protein: CASSSDLGNEQFF
CDR3 DNA: TGTGCCAGCAGCTCCGACCTAGGGAATGAGCAGTTCTTC

J gene: TRBJ2-3
D gene: NA
V gene: TRBV2
clone size: NA
CDR3 protein: CASRTRADTQYF
CDR3 DNA: TGTGCCAGCAGGACCCGCGCAGATACGCAGTATTTT

J gene: TRBJ2-7
D gene: NA
V gene: TRBV29-1
clone size: few
CDR3 protein: CSAIPIFSYEQYF
CDR3 DNA: TGCAGCGCTATACCGATTTTCTCCTACGAGCAGTACTTC

J gene: TRBJ2-4
D gene: TRBD2
V gene: TRBV6-6
clone size: NA
CDR3 protein: CASSPASGRSGKNIQYF
CDR3 DNA: TGTGCCAGCAGTCCCGCTAGCGGGAGGAGTGGCAAAAACATTCAGTACTTC

J gene: TRBJ2-1
D gene: NA
V gene: TRBV20-1
clone size: few
CDR3 protein: CSASVENEQFF
CDR3 DNA: TGCAGTGCTAGTGTCGAGAATGAGCAGTTCTTC

J gene: TRBJ2-1
D gene: TRBD2
V gene: TRBV7-9
clone size: NA
CDR3 protein: CASNPPGLAGGFGEQFF
CDR3 DNA: TGTGCCAGCAACCCACCGGGACTAGCGGGAGGTTTTGGTGAGCAGTTCTTC

J gene: TRBJ2-4
D gene: NA
V gene: TRBV12-3/TRBV12-4
clone size: NA
CDR3 protein: CASSLPRQEEQYF
CDR3 DNA: TGTGCCAGCAGCCTCCCACGGCAAGAGGAGCAGTACTTC

J gene: TRBJ1-2
D gene: NA
V gene: TRBV28
clone size: few
CDR3 protein: CASGEGLRTDGYTF
CDR3 DNA: TGTGCCAGCGGCGAGGGGCTTCGAACGGATGGCTACACCTTC

J gene: TRBJ2-4
D gene: TRBD2
V gene: TRBV9
clone size: few
CDR3 protein: CASSGRTSGSGRNIQYF
CDR3 DNA: TGTGCCAGCAGCGGACGGACTAGCGGGAGCGGCAGAAACATTCAGTACTTC